Below, 29 T cell receptor beta chains from the same sample are listed, as sequenced in a study of spatial heterogeneity in lung cancer. Study-level findings and limits: The study found that expanded intratumoral alpha and beta TCR counts tracked tumor mutation counts.

These receptors have no identified antigens. Regarding time point: sample taken at primary tumor resection. TCRdb called the 5' RACE reads again in MiXCR, with one record for every CDR3 protein. This table has about 9,800 distinct CDR3 sequences, about 53% appearing once. This specimen consisted of lung tumor tissue, obtained at surgery. Receptors originate from a female donor with early-stage non-small cell lung cancer.

As to this clonotype: This beta chain slipped into a library made for alpha chains as a stray read, so its size is not meaningful. The chain couples TRBV4-2 to TRBJ2-1, with D uncertain. Between the trimmed V and J ends, which lost 4 bases and 5 bases, there was a span of 12 bases. Germline lookup yields CDR1 LGHNA and CDR2 YNFKEQ. The CDR3 length is 14 residues. This CDR3 reads CASSPLGTNNEQFF. CDR3 sequence (DNA): TGTGCCAGCAGCCCTTTGGGCACCAACAATGAGCAGTTCTTC.

This clonotype has a handful of counts. Because this beta chain is a stray read in a library intended to capture alpha chains, its abundance should not be given much weight. The chain is built from TRBV29-1 and TRBJ1-2; no reliable D call. In germline, CDR1 is SQVTM, CDR2 ANQGSEA. Trimming removed 4 bases from V and 3 bases from J, with 9 bases in between. The CDR3 loop spans 12 amino acids. The CDR3 loop is CSVADKDYGYTF. CDR3 nucleotides: TGCAGCGTTGCTGACAAGGACTATGGCTACACCTTC.

A note on this clonotype: This beta chain turned up in a library designed for alpha chains; as an off-target read, its abundance says little. This chain connects TRBV5-4 to TRBJ2-5; perhaps D is TRBD1 or TRBD2 (5 bases each). V was shortened by 3 bases and J by 5 bases, with 20 bases between the two germline ends. The CDR3 runs to 16 residues. Germline CDR1 reads SGHNT; CDR2 reads YYREEE (reference sequence). This CDR3 reads CASSYLSGTKEETQYF. DNA for the CDR3: TGTGCCAGCAGCTATCTTTCAGGGACGAAGGAGGAGACCCAGTACTTC.

This clonotype was observed a few times. This beta chain lies outside the target of a library built for alpha chains; its clone size means little. The chain uses TRBV4-1 and TRBJ2-7; D gene unclear. The CDR3 runs 16 residues. V lost 1 base and J 0 bases, leaving 13 bases between the germline ends. The germline V gene has CDR1 MGHRA and CDR2 YSYEKL. The CDR3 DNA reads TGCGCCAGCAGCCAAGGCCCCGGAACCAGCTCCTACGAGCAGTACTTC. Translation gives CASSQGPGTSSYEQYF.

Remarks on this clonotype: This beta chain is off target for a library built for alpha chains, so its abundance means little. The V gene is TRBV9, the J gene TRBJ2-4; D may correspond to TRBD1 or TRBD2 (5 bases each). The germline V gene encodes CDR1 SGDLS and CDR2 YYNGEE. The CDR3 runs 16 residues. The germline V and J ends were trimmed by 0 bases and 7 bases, with 17 bases remaining between them. This CDR3 is CASSVAPQGVENIQYF. CDR3 in DNA: TGTGCCAGCAGCGTAGCCCCCCAGGGAGTGGAGAACATTCAGTACTTC.

This clonotype is labeled as medium-sized. A library prepared for alpha chains yielded this beta chain as an off-target read; its size is of little meaning. The chain combines TRBV11-2 with TRBJ2-5; D may be TRBD2 (5 bases). Germline V gene lookup returns CDR1 SGHAT and CDR2 FQNNGV. The V end lost 5 bases, the J end lost 5 bases, and 18 bases lay between the germline ends. This CDR3 region has 15 residues. The CDR3 here is CASSLLGREEETQYF. The CDR3 region has the DNA TGTGCCAGCAGCCTACTAGGACGCGAAGAGGAGACCCAGTACTTC. The full variable domain, completed using reference TRBV11-2 and TRBJ2-5, is EAGVAQSPRYKIIEKRQSVAFWCNPISGHATLYWYQQILGQGPKLLIQFQNNGVVDDSQLPKDRFSAERLKGVDSTLKIQPAKLEDSAVYLCASSLLGREEETQYFGPGTRLLVL.

To note about this clonotype: For a library built for alpha chains, this beta chain is a stray read; little rests on its size. V gene TRBV7-2 combines with J gene TRBJ2-3; D tentatively fits TRBD1 or TRBD2 (5 bases each). Germline-derived CDR1 and CDR2 are SGHTA and FQGNSA. The CDR3 length is 15 residues. Trimming took off 5 bases at V and 4 bases at J, with 16 bases between the two ends. This CDR3 reads CASSLNLGRADTQYF. CDR3 coding DNA: TGTGCCAGCAGCCTCAACCTGGGGCGGGCAGATACGCAGTATTTT.

This clonotype is medium-sized (0.01 to 0.1%) in the sample. In a library made to pick up alpha chains, this beta chain is a stray read with a size that means little. The genes are TRBV7-2 and TRBJ2-7; no reliable D call. Trimming took off 1 base at V and 0 bases at J, with 10 bases between the two ends. CDR3 size: 15 residues. Germline-derived CDR1 and CDR2 are SGHTA and FQGNSA. This CDR3 reads CASSLGHPSSYEQYF. The CDR3 coding sequence is TGTGCCAGCAGCTTAGGACACCCGAGCTCCTACGAGCAGTACTTC.

About this clonotype itself: The library was built for alpha chains, so this beta chain is an off-target read and its size means little. The chain combines TRBV9 with TRBJ1-3; the match to TRBD1 covers 7 bases. The CDR3 extends over 14 amino acids. Germline CDR1 SGDLS, CDR2 YYNGEE. J was trimmed by 6 bases and V by 4 bases; bases with no gene match: 7. The CDR3 DNA reads TGTGCCAGCAGCCCCAGACAGGGTTCAAACACCATATATTTT. Its translation: CASSPRQGSNTIYF. Looking up the rest from reference TRBV9 and TRBJ1-3 gives the full variable domain: DSGVTQTPKHLITATGQRVTLRCSPRSGDLSVYWYQQSLDQGLQFLIQYYNGEERAKGNILERFSAQQFPDLHSELNLSSLELGDSALYFCASSPRQGSNTIYFGEGSWLTVV.

About this clonotype: This beta chain is an off-target read within a library intended for alpha chains, so its frequency means little. This chain connects TRBV7-9 to TRBJ2-3; 8 bases map to TRBD1. The V gene's germline CDR1 is SEHNR and CDR2 FQNEAQ (reference sequence). The CDR3 contains 14 residues. V trimming: 0 bases; J trimming: 10 bases; junction bases outside the gene matches: 6. CDR3 residues: CASSLAEGQGSQYF. The CDR3 region has the DNA TGTGCCAGCAGCTTAGCGGAAGGACAGGGTTCGCAGTATTTT.

Regarding this clonotype: Since it is a stray read in a library aimed at alpha chains, this beta chain has a size that is not meaningful. The chain carries TRBV6-1 and TRBJ2-2; D ambiguous. Germline V CDR1 and CDR2: MNHNS, SASEGT. V gave up 2 bases and J gave up 0 bases, with 10 bases separating them. CDR3 length: 16 amino acids. The CDR3 protein is CASSERWMTNTGELFF. CDR3 nucleotide sequence: TGTGCCAGCAGTGAAAGATGGATGACGAACACCGGGGAGCTGTTTTTT.

This clonotype was seen more than once but under ten times. The library was designed around alpha chains, so this beta chain is a stray read whose abundance carries little weight. V is TRBV6-2 or TRBV6-3 and J is TRBJ2-1; D assignment may be TRBD1 or TRBD2 (6 bases each). CDR1 is MNHEY and CDR2 is SVGEGT in the germline V gene. Trimming pared 4 bases from V and 2 bases from J, leaving 18 bases between. CDR3 length equals 17 residues. This CDR3 is CASSSRPGGWTYNEQFF. CDR3 coding DNA: TGTGCCAGCAGTTCCCGTCCCGGGGGCTGGACCTACAATGAGCAGTTCTTC.

Of note for this clonotype: Being off target in a library aimed at alpha chains, this beta chain has a size of little meaning. CDR3 sequence reads: CSARNSGQGSNEQFF. CDR3 in DNA: TGCAGTGCTAGAAATTCCGGACAGGGAAGCAATGAGCAGTTCTTC. The gene calls are TRBV20-1 and TRBJ2-1; 8 bases agree with TRBD1. The CDR3 loop spans 15 amino acids. Germline values: CDR1 DFQATT, CDR2 SNEGSKA (reference sequence). V trimming: 2 bases; J trimming: 6 bases; junction bases outside the gene matches: 9.

For this clonotype: The library was designed around alpha chains, so this beta chain is a stray read whose abundance carries little weight. The chain carries TRBV27 and TRBJ2-3, with TRBD1 identical over 8 bases. The CDR3 is made up of 15 amino acids. V lost 3 bases, J lost 3 bases, and 5 bases stayed unmatched. From germline, CDR1 is MNHEY and CDR2 SMNVEV (reference sequence). The DNA of the CDR3 is TGTGCCAGCAGTTTCAGGGGGCTAGGGACAGATACGCAGTATTTT. Amino acid sequence: CASSFRGLGTDTQYF.

As to this clonotype: Since the library was made to target alpha chains, this beta chain is a stray read and its abundance is not meaningful. This chain links TRBV6-6 with TRBJ1-2, with D possibly matching TRBD1 (6 bases). CDR1 is MNHNY, CDR2 SVGAGI, per germline (reference sequence). Trimming left V 2 bases short and J 2 bases short, with 6 bases between. The CDR3 is 13 residues long. CDR3 DNA sequence: TGTGCCAGCAGTTACGGGGGCAACTATGGCTACACCTTC. Protein: CASSYGGNYGYTF.

To note about this clonotype: This beta chain was picked up by a library intended for alpha chains and is off target, so its count carries little meaning. The chain combines TRBV20-1 with TRBJ2-7, with 8 bases lining up with TRBD1. The germline V gene has CDR1 DFQATT and CDR2 SNEGSKA (reference sequence). With 0 bases clipped from V and 9 bases from J, the junction kept 13 bases outside the gene matches. The CDR3 runs 15 residues. The CDR3 region has the DNA TGCAGTGCTAGAGATCTGGCAGGGGGCAGTATATCGCAGTACTTC. The encoded protein is CSARDLAGGSISQYF.

With regard to this clonotype: Little can be read into the size of this beta chain, an off-target read in a library designed for alpha chains. The chain has TRBV7-8 and TRBJ1-6; a possible D gene is TRBD1 (6 bases). CDR3 size: 16 residues. V was trimmed by 6 bases and J by 0 bases, leaving 12 bases between them. CDR1 and CDR2 from the germline V gene are SGHVS and FQNEAQ. The CDR3 is CASSRRQDSYNSPLHF. The CDR3 bases are TGTGCCAGCAGTCGTCGACAGGACTCCTATAATTCACCCCTCCACTTT.

Points on this clonotype: This beta chain came through as a stray read in a library set up for alpha chains, and its size says little. The chain links TRBV4-1 to TRBJ2-7; D perhaps matches TRBD2 (6 bases). The CDR3 has 15 residues. V lost 1 base, J lost 3 bases, and 13 bases lay in between. CDR1 and CDR2 (germline): MGHRA, YSYEKL. The CDR3 loop is CASSQVRTTYYEQYF. DNA of the CDR3: TGCGCCAGCAGCCAAGTTCGGACTACTTACTACGAGCAGTACTTC.

This clonotype was detected a few times. Because the library targeted alpha chains, this beta chain is an off-target read whose size means little. This chain joins TRBV20-1 and TRBJ1-5; TRBD1 might be the D (5 bases). Germline V gene sequence: CDR1 DFQATT, CDR2 SNEGSKA (reference sequence). V was clipped by 5 bases and J by 4 bases, with 12 bases between them. The CDR3 has 13 amino acids. The CDR3 protein is CSAGGLANQPQHF. The CDR3 coding sequence is TGCAGTGCTGGGGGACTCGCGAATCAGCCCCAGCATTTT.

A word on this clonotype: This beta chain appears as a stray read in a library generated for alpha chains; its size is not informative. This chain joins TRBV29-1 and TRBJ2-5, with D perhaps TRBD1 (5 bases). Germline CDR1 is SQVTM and CDR2 is ANQGSEA. The CDR3 is 13 residues long. The ends were cut back, 3 bases at V and 0 bases at J, with 8 bases in the middle. CDR3 in amino acids: CSVERQYQETQYF. Here the CDR3 DNA reads TGCAGCGTTGAGCGACAGTACCAAGAGACCCAGTACTTC. Looking up the rest from reference TRBV29-1 and TRBJ2-5 gives the full variable domain: SAVISQKPSRDICQRGTSLTIQCQVDSQVTMMFWYRQQPGQSLTLIATANQGSEATYESGFVIDKFPISRPNLTFSTLTVSNMSPEDSSIYLCSVERQYQETQYFGPGTRLLVL.

About this clonotype itself: Because this beta chain is a stray read in a library intended to capture alpha chains, its abundance should not be given much weight. The chain is built from TRBV7-2 and TRBJ1-5, with a weak D call TRBD1 (5 bases). CDR1 is SGHTA, CDR2 FQGNSA, per germline. With 5 bases removed from V and 6 bases from J, the gap between germline ends came to 14 bases. The CDR3 contains 14 residues. The CDR3 region has the DNA TGTGCCAGCAGCATGGGGCCAGTCGGTCAGCCCCAGCATTTT. It encodes CASSMGPVGQPQHF.

On this clonotype: For a library built for alpha chains, this beta chain is a stray read; little rests on its size. The chain is built from TRBV20-1 and TRBJ2-3; 11 positions agree with TRBD2. The V segment lost 2 bases and the J segment 1 base; nucleotides outside the gene matches: 8. Germline V gene sequence: CDR1 DFQATT, CDR2 SNEGSKA (reference sequence). The CDR3 spans 17 residues. CDR3 in DNA: TGCAGTGCTAGAAGGGCTAGCGGGGGGAGGGGCACAGATACGCAGTATTTT. Amino acids: CSARRASGGRGTDTQYF.

As regards this clonotype: The library was designed around alpha chains, so this beta chain is a stray read whose abundance carries little weight. The gene calls are TRBV20-1 and TRBJ2-2, with TRBD2 identical over 9 bases. The CDR3 spans 15 residues. J gave up 3 bases and V 6 bases, and 8 bases lay outside the gene matches. CDR1 DFQATT and CDR2 SNEGSKA come from the germline V gene (reference sequence). The CDR3 DNA reads TGCAGTGCGGCGAAGACTAGCGGCTACACCGGGGAGCTGTTTTTT. It translates to CSAAKTSGYTGELFF.

With respect to this clonotype: The size of this beta chain means little, since it is a stray read in a library made for alpha chains. The V and J genes are TRBV7-9 and TRBJ2-3; D uncertain. V was pared by 2 bases and J by 6 bases, with 9 bases between. The CDR3 loop spans 13 amino acids. The germline CDR1 and CDR2 sequences are SEHNR and FQNEAQ (reference sequence). Here the CDR3 reads CASSLRWPDTQYF. In DNA form, the CDR3 reads TGTGCCAGCAGCTTAAGATGGCCGGATACGCAGTATTTT.

With regard to this clonotype: With the library built for alpha chains, this beta chain is off target and its frequency is not meaningful. This rearrangement joins TRBV20-1 to TRBJ1-6; D might be TRBD1 (6 bases). This CDR3 spans 15 amino acids. Trimming pared 8 bases from V and 8 bases from J, leaving 22 bases between. Per the germline V gene, CDR1 is DFQATT and CDR2 is SNEGSKA (reference sequence). The CDR3 DNA reads TGCAGTACGAAACCAGGGGCGATCGTGGATTCACCCCTCCACTTT. Translated, it gives CSTKPGAIVDSPLHF.

Notes on this clonotype: This beta chain is a stray read from a library made for alpha chains; its abundance is not meaningful. The rearrangement links TRBV6-5 to TRBJ1-5; D is undetermined. The germline CDR1 and CDR2 sequences are MNHEY and SVGAGI. CDR3 length: 15 residues. The V and J ends lost 6 bases and 3 bases respectively, with 15 bases between them. The CDR3 DNA reads as TGTGCCAGCAGGCCACGCTGGGTCGACAATCAGCCCCAGCATTTT. Translation gives CASRPRWVDNQPQHF.

In this sample, this clonotype turned up a few times. This beta chain is an unintended read in a library built for alpha chains; its size means little. The chain uses TRBV6-5 and TRBJ2-7; D ambiguous. V was pared by 0 bases and J by 4 bases, with 10 bases between. CDR3 size: 14 residues. Per germline, CDR1 MNHEY and CDR2 SVGAGI. The CDR3 spells CASSYSRRRYEQYF. For the CDR3, the DNA is TGTGCCAGCAGTTACTCAAGGCGCAGGTACGAGCAGTACTTC.

This clonotype was picked up a small number of times. Little can be read into the size of this beta chain, an off-target read in a library designed for alpha chains. V usage is TRBV20-1 and J usage is TRBJ1-2; D ambiguous. The CDR3 covers 12 residues. Looked up from germline, CDR1 is DFQATT and CDR2 is SNEGSKA (reference sequence). V lost 1 base to trimming and J lost 2 bases, with 5 bases between them. The DNA of the CDR3 is TGCAGTGCTAGAGCCTGGAACTATGGCTACACCTTC. This codes for CSARAWNYGYTF.

Concerning this clonotype itself: This beta chain is an off-target read within a library intended for alpha chains, so its frequency means little. The V and J genes are TRBV18 and TRBJ2-5; D may match TRBD1 or TRBD2 (5 bases each). V lost 3 bases and J 5 bases, leaving 16 bases between the germline ends. Germline V gene lookup returns CDR1 KGHSH and CDR2 LQKENI. This CDR3 is 15 amino acids long. CDR3 loop: CASSPRAAGTETQYF. CDR3 nucleotides: TGTGCCAGCTCACCGCGTGCGGCAGGGACCGAGACCCAGTACTTC.